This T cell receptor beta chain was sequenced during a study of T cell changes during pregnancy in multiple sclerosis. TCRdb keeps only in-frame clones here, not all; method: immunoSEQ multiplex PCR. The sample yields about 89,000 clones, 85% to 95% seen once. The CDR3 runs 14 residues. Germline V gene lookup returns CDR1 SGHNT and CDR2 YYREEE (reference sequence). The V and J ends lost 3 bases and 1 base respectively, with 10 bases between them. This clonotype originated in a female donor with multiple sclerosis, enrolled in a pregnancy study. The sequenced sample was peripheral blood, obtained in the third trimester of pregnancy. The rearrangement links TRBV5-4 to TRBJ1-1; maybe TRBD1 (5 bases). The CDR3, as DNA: TGTGCCAGCAGCTCCATTACAGGGAACACTGAAGCTTTCTTT. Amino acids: CASSSITGNTEAFF.